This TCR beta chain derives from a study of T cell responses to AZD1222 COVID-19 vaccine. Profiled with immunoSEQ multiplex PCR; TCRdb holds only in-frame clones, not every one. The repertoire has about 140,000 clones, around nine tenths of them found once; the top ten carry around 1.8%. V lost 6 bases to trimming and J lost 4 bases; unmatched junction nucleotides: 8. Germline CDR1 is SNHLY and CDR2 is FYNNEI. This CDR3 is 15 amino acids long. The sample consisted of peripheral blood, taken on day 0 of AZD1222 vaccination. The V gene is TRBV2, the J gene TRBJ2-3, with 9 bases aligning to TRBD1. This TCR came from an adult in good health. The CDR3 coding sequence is TGTGCCAGCAGCGTCTACAGGGGGCGGGCAGATACGCAGTATTTT. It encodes CASSVYRGRADTQYF.